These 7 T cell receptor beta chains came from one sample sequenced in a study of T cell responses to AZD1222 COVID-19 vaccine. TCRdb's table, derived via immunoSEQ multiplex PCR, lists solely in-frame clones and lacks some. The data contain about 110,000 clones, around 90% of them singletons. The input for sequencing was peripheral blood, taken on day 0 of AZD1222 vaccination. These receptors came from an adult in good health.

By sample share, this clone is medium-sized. This CDR3 is CASSELQRGLTDTQYF. The CDR3 DNA follows: TGTGCCAGCAGTGAGCTCCAGCGGGGGTTGACAGATACGCAGTATTTT. The rearrangement links TRBV2 to TRBJ2-3, with TRBD2 identical over 8 bases. V dropped 3 bases and J dropped 3; count of bases not matched to a gene: 8. The CDR3 has 16 amino acids. Germline loops: CDR1 SNHLY, CDR2 FYNNEI.

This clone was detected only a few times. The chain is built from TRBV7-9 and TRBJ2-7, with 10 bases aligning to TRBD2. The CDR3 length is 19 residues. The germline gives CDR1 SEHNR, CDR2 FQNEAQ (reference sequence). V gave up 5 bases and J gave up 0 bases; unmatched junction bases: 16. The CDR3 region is CASSPEMASGSGGSYEQYF. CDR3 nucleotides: TGTGCCAGCAGCCCGGAGATGGCTAGCGGGAGTGGGGGCTCCTACGAGCAGTACTTC. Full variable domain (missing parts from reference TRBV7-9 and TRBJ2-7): DTGVSQNPRHKITKRGQNVTFRCDPISEHNRLYWYRQTLGQGPEFLTYFQNEAQLEKSRLLSDRFSAERPKGSFSTLEIQRTEQGDSAMYLCASSPEMASGSGGSYEQYFGPGTRLTVT.

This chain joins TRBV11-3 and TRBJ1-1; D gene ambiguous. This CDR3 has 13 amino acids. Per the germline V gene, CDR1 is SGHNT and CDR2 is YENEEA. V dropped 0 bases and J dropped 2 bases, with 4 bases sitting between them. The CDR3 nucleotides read TGTGCCAGCAGCTTAGAGAGTAACACTGAAGCTTTCTTT. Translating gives CASSLESNTEAFF.

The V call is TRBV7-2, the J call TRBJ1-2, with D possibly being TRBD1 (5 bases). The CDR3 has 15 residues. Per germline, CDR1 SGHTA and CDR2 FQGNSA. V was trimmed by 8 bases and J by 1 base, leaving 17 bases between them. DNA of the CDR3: TGTGCCAGCGCCCCGACTGCTAGGGGTAACTATGGCTACACCTTC. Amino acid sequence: CASAPTARGNYGYTF.

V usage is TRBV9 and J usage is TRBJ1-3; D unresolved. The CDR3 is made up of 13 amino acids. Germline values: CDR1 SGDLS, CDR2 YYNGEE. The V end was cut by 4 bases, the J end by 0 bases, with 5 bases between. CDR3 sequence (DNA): TGTGCCAGCAGCCCTAGCTCTGGAAACACCATATATTTT. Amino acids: CASSPSSGNTIYF.

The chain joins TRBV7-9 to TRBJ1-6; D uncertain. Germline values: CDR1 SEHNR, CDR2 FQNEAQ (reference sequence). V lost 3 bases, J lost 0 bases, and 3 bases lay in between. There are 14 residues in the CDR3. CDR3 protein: CASSFNSYNSPLHF. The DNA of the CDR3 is TGTGCCAGCAGCTTTAACTCCTATAATTCACCCCTCCACTTT.

Here the CDR3 DNA reads TGCGCCAGCAGCTTGGATGACACTGGCCTCCAGTACACTGAAGCTTTCTTT. Protein sequence: CASSLDDTGLQYTEAFF. This chain joins TRBV5-1 and TRBJ1-1, with D unresolved. Germline CDR1 is SGHRS and CDR2 is YFSETQ. The CDR3 loop spans 17 amino acids. V lost 0 bases and J 3 bases, leaving 18 bases between the germline ends. Together with reference TRBV5-1 and TRBJ1-1, the CDR3 gives the full variable domain: KAGVTQTPRYLIKTRGQQVTLSCSPISGHRSVSWYQQTPGQGLQFLFEYFSETQRNKGNFPGRFSGRQFSNSRSEMNVSTLELGDSALYLCASSLDDTGLQYTEAFFGQGTRLTVV.